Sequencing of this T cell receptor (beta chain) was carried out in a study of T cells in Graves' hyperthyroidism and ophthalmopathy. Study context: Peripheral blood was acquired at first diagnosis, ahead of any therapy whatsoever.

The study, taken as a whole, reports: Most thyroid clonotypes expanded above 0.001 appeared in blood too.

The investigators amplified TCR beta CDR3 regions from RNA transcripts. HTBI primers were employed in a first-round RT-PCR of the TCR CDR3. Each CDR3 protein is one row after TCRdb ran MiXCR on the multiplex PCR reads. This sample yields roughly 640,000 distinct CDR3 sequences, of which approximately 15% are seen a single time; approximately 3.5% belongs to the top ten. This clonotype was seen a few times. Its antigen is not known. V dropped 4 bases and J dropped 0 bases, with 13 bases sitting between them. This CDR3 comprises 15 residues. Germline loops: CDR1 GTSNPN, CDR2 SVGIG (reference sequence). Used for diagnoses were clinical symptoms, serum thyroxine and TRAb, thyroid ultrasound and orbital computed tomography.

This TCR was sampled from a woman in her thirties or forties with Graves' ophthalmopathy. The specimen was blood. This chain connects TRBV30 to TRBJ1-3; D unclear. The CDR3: CAWKTQSLSGNTIYF. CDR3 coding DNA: TGTGCCTGGAAAACACAGTCCCTCTCTGGAAACACCATATATTTT. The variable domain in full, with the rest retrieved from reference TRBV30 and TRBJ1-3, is SQTIHQWPATLVQPVGSPLSLECTVEGTSNPNLYWYRQAAGRGLQLLFYSVGIGQISSEVPQNLSASRPQDRQFILSSKKLLLSDSGFYLCAWKTQSLSGNTIYFGEGSWLTVV.